Included here is one T cell receptor beta chain sequence, with context. Its antigen is unidentified. These data are taken from a study of a mutant IDH1 vaccine in newly diagnosed glioma. The CDR3 sequence is 14 residues long. The germline gives CDR1 MNHNS, CDR2 SASEGT. V dropped 6 bases and J dropped 4 bases, with 12 bases sitting between them. Some clones are missing from TCRdb's copy, which holds only in-frame ones; the method was immunoSEQ multiplex PCR. The profile shows around 33,000 clones, more than 75% of them singletons. The sample's time point: week 47, end of study. Vaccination used 300 ug of mutant IDH1 20-mer peptide per dose, with topical imiquimod.

The clonotype originates from a woman in her 30s with glioma. The chain uses TRBV6-1 and TRBJ2-2; possibly TRBD1 for D (6 bases). This specimen consisted of PBMCs, obtained from a glioma patient whose treatment included an IDH1 peptide vaccine. CDR3 sequence reads: CASRRTGTTGELFF. CDR3 DNA sequence: TGTGCCAGCAGACGAACAGGGACCACCGGGGAGCTGTTTTTT.